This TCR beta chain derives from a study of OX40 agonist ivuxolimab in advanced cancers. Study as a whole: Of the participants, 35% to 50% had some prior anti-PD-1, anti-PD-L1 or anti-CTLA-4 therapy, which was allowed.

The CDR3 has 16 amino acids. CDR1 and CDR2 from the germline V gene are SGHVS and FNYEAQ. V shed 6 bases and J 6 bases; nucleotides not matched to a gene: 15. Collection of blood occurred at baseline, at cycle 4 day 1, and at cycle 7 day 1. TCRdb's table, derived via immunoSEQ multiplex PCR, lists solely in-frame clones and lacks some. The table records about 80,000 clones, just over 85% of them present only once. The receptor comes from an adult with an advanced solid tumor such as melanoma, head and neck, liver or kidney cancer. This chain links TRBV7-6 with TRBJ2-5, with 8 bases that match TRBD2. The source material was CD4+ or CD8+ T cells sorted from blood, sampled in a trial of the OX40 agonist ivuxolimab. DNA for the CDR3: TGTGCCAGCAGTCCCAGGGTGGTAGCGGGGAAAAAGACCCAGTACTTC. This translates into CASSPRVVAGKKTQYF. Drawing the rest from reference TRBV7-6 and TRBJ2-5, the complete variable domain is GAGVSQSPRYKVTKRGQDVALRCDPISGHVSLYWYRQALGQGPEFLTYFNYEAQQDKSGLPNDRFSAERPEGSISTLTIQRTEQRDSAMYRCASSPRVVAGKKTQYFGPGTRLLVL.